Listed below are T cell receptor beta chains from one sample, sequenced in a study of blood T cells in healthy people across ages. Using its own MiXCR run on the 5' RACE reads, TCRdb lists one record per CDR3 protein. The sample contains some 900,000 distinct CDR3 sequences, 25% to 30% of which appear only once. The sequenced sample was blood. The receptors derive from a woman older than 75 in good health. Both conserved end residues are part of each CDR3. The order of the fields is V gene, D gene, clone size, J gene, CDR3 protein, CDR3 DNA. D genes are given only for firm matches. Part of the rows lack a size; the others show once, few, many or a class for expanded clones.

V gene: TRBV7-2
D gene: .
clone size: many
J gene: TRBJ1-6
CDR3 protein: CASSFTDISYNSPLHF
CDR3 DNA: TGTGCCAGCAGCTTCACAGATATCTCCTATAATTCACCCCTCCACTTT

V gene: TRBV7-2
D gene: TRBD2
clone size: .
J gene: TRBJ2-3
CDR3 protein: CASSRTGGGGTDTQYF
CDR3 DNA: TGTGCCAGCAGCAGGACTGGCGGGGGGGGGACAGATACGCAGTATTTT

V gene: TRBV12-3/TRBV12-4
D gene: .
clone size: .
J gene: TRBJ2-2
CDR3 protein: CASTSPGTRANTGELFF
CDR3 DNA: TGTGCCAGCACCTCCCCGGGGACAAGGGCGAACACCGGGGAGCTGTTTTTT

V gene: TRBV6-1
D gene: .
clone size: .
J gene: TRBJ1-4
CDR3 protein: CASSERGRGGEKLFF
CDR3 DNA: TGTGCCAGCAGTGAACGTGGCAGGGGAGGTGAAAAACTGTTTTTT

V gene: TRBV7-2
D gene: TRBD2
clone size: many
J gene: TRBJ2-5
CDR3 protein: CAAGIAGGRGTQYF
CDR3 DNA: TGTGCTGCGGGGATAGCGGGGGGCCGGGGGACCCAGTACTTC

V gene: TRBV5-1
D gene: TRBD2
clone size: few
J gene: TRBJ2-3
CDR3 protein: CASSFDGASGYTQYF
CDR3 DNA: TGCGCCAGCAGCTTCGATGGTGCTAGCGGCTATACGCAGTATTTT

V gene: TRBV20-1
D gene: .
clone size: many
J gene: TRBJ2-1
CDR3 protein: CSARGLNFSYNEQFF
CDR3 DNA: TGCAGTGCTAGAGGACTAAATTTCTCCTACAATGAGCAGTTCTTC

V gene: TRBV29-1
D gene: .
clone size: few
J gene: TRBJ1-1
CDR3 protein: CSVESGRNTEAFF
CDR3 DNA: TGCAGCGTTGAATCGGGGAGGAACACTGAAGCTTTCTTT

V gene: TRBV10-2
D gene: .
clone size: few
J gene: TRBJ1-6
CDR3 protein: CASRHPGGDNSPLHF
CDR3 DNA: TGCGCCAGCAGACATCCGGGCGGGGATAATTCACCCCTCCACTTT

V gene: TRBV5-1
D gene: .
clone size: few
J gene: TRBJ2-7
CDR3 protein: CASSGGALSSGEQYF
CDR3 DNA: TGCGCCAGCAGCGGGGGGGCGCTTTCCAGTGGCGAGCAGTACTTC

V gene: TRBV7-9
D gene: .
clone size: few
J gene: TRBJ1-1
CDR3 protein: CASSLGSGEAFF
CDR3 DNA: TGTGCCAGCAGCTTAGGGTCCGGGGAAGCTTTCTTT

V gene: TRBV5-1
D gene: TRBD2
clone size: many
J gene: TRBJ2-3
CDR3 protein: CASSRGGTNTDTQYF
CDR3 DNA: TGCGCCAGCAGCCGGGGGGGGACTAACACAGATACGCAGTATTTT

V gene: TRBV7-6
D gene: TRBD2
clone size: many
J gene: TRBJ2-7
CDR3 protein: CASSLAGGVYEQYF
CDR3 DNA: TGTGCCAGCAGCTTAGCGGGGGGGGTCTACGAGCAGTACTTC

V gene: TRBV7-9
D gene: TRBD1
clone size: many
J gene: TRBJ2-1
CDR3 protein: CASNLGQGMAGEQFF
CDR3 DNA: TGTGCCAGCAACTTAGGACAGGGGATGGCGGGAGAGCAGTTCTTC

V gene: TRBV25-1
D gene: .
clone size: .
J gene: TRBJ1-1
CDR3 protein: CASSMRGMNTEAFF
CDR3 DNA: TGTGCCAGCAGCATGCGGGGCATGAACACTGAAGCTTTCTTT

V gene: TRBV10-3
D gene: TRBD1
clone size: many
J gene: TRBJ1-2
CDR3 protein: CAISEGQGRNYGYTF
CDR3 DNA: TGTGCCATCAGTGAGGGACAGGGACGTAACTATGGCTACACCTTC

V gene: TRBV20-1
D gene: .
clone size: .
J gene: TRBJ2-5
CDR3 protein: CSASENLEPYVEQYF
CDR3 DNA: TGCAGTGCTTCCGAGAACCTAGAGCCCTACGTAGAGCAGTACTTC

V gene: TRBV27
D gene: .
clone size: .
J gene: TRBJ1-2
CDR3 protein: CASSPLGGSLDGYTF
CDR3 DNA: TGTGCCAGCAGTCCCCTAGGGGGATCACTTGATGGCTACACCTTC

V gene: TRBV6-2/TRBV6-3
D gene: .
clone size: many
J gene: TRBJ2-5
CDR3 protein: CASTPAGLEETQYF
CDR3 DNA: TGTGCCAGCACCCCAGCGGGCCTTGAAGAGACCCAGTACTTC

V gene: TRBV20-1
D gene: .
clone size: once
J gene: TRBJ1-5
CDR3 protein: CSARDLGGNQPQHF
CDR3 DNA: TGCAGTGCTAGAGATCTCGGGGGAAATCAGCCCCAGCATTTT

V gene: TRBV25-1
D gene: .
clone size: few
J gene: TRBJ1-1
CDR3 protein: CASSLGQKFGAFF
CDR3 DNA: TGTGCCAGCAGTCTCGGACAAAAGTTTGGAGCTTTCTTT

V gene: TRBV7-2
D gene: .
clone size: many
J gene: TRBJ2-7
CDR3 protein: CASTSTFYEQYF
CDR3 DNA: TGTGCCAGCACCTCAACTTTCTACGAGCAGTACTTC

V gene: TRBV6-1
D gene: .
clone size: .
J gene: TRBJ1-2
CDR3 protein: CASSDRGTNYGCTF
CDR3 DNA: TGTGCCAGCAGTGACCGAGGGACTAACTATGGCTGCACCTTC

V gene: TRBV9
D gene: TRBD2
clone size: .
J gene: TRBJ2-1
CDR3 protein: CASSARGGSYNGQFF
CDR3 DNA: TGTGCCAGCAGCGCGCGGGGGGGCTCCTACAATGGGCAGTTCTTC

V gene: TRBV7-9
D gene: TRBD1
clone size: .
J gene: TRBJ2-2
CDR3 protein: CASNIGTGGRTGELFF
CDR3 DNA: TGTGCCAGCAACATAGGGACAGGGGGTCGCACCGGGGAGCTGTTTTTT

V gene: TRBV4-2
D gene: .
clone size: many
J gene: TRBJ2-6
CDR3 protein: CASRPGQLAGANVLTF
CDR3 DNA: TGTGCCAGCAGACCGGGACAACTGGCTGGGGCCAACGTCCTGACTTTC